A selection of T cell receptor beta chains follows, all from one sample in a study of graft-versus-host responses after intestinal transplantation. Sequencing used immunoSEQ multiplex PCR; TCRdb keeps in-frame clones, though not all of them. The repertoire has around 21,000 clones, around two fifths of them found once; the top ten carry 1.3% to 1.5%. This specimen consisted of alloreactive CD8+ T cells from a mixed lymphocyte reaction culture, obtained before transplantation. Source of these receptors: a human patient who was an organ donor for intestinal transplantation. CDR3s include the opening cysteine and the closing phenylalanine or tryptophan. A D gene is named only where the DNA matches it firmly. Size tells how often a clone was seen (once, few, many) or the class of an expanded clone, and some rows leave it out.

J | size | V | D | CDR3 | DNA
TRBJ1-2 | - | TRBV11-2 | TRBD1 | CASSRDGTDNKIGGYTF | TGTGCCAGCAGCAGAGACGGGACAGATAACAAAATTGGGGGCTACACCTTC
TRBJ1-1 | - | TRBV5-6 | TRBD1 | CALCRGRVEAFF | TGTGCCCTCTGCAGGGGGCGCGTCGAAGCTTTCTTT
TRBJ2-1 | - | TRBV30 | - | CAWSEGGNEQFF | TGTGCCTGGAGTGAGGGCGGGAATGAGCAGTTCTTC
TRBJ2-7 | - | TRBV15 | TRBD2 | CATSGGGQNEQYF | TGTGCCACCAGCGGGGGAGGGCAAAACGAGCAGTACTTC
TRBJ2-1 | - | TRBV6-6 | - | CASRNRDLSVNEQFF | TGTGCCAGCAGGAACAGGGATCTATCTGTCAATGAGCAGTTCTTC
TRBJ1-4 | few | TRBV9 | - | CASSVGPYPNEKLFF | TGTGCCAGCAGCGTAGGGCCCTACCCCAATGAAAAACTGTTTTTT
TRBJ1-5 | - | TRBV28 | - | CASSFPTPRTDRSNQGQHF | TGTGCCAGCAGTTTTCCCACTCCCCGAACAGACCGTAGCAATCAGGGCCAGCATTTT
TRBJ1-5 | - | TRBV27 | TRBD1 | CASSFFALIRTGTGAGSQPQHF | TGTGCCAGCAGTTTTTTCGCTCTTATAAGGACCGGGACAGGGGCAGGTAGTCAGCCCCAGCATTTT
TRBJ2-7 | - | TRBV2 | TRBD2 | CASSGWEGHYEQYF | TGTGCCAGCAGTGGGTGGGAGGGCCACTACGAGCAGTACTTC
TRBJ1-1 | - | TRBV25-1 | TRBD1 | CASRSGGAVNEAFF | TGTGCCAGCAGATCAGGGGGGGCAGTAAATGAAGCTTTCTTT